The TCR beta chain under discussion was sequenced for a study of molecular identifiers for immune sequencing clone quantification. One entry per CDR3 protein results from TCRdb running MiXCR on the PCR reads. The table has hundreds of thousands of distinct CDR3 sequences, about 25% seen once. Findings and limits, study-wide: Naive cells had under 1% of molecules in clones above 20 RNA copies, effectors over 99%.

Notes on this clonotype: Its antigen is as yet unknown. With a much larger clone just one base away, this may be a read error.

This CDR3 has 15 amino acids. Germline V lookup: CDR1 SGHRS, CDR2 YFSETQ. The gene calls are TRBV5-1 and TRBJ2-3; 12 bases are shared with TRBD2. Sequencing was carried out using naive CD8+ T cells from blood, with Jurkat cell RNA spiked in. Subset reported: FACS-sorted CD8+CD4-CCR7+CD45RA+ naive T cells. The source is a human donor in good health. Some libraries in this study had Jurkat cell RNA spiked in. The CDR3 loop reads CASSLTSGGPDAQYF. The CDR3 region has the DNA TGCGCCAGCAGCCTTACTAGCGGGGGGCCAGATGCGCAGTATTTT.